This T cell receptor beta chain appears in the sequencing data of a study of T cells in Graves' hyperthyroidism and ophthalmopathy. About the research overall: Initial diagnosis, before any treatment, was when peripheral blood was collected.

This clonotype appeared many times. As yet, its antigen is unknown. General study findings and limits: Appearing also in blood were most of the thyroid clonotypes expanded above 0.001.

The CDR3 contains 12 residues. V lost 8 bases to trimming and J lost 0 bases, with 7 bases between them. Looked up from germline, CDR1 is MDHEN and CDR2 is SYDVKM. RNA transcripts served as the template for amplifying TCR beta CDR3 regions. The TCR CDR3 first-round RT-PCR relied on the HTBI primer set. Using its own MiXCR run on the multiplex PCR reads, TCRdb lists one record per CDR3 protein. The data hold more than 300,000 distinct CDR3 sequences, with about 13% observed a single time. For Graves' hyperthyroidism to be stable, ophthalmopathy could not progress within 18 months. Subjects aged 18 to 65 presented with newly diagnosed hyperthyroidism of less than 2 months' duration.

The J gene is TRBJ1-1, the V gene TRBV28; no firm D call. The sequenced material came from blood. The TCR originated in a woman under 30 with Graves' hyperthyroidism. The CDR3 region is CASFDVNTEAFF. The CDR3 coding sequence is TGTGCCAGCTTCGATGTGAACACTGAAGCTTTCTTT.